Included here is one T cell receptor beta chain sequence, with context. The antigen is undetermined. This record comes from a study of response to subunit inactivated influenza vaccine. Study-level points and caveats: That few new T cells are recruited by each seasonal influenza vaccination was the authors' suggestion.

This CDR3 has 15 residues. Trimming cost V 4 bases and J 0 bases, with 12 bases left between them. Germline loops: CDR1 SGHRS, CDR2 YFSETQ. From the RT-PCR reads, TCRdb called clonotypes with MiXCR, one entry per CDR3 protein. Of fewer than 550,000 distinct CDR3 sequences detected, over 25% appear once; the ten largest clones hold approximately 2%. The rearrangement uses TRBV5-1 and TRBJ2-3, with D maybe TRBD1 (5 bases). The clonotype was recovered from a man over 45 who received an inactivated influenza vaccine. The starting material was CD4+ T cells sorted from PBMCs, obtained less than 6 days after vaccination. As DNA, the CDR3 is TGCGCCAGCAGCCGAGGACAACCTAGCACAGATACGCAGTATTTT. It specifies CASSRGQPSTDTQYF.